The text below deals with one T cell receptor (beta chain). Its antigen remains unidentified. The input lacks base qualities; no much larger clone sits a single base away. CDR1 and CDR2, looked up from the germline V gene (reference sequence), are LNHNV and YYDKDF. Unmatched junction bases come to 6, with V trimmed by 3 bases and J by 8 bases. From its cysteine to its phenylalanine, the CDR3 spans 13 amino acids. Solely the CDR3 DNA is kept, with 39 bases framed from the first base. One collaborating source in Seattle enrolled patients while the patients were actively infected and followed the patients over time throughout the course of disease. The collaborating institutions used their own protocols to collect whole blood in K2EDTA tubes. For TCRbeta analysis, collaborators shipped samples in one of three forms: frozen whole blood, isolated PBMCs, or DNA extracted from either of those sample types.

The sample comes from a study of blood T cell repertoires in COVID-19 (dated by TCRdb to 2020 to 2022). About the study as a whole: Samples covering the acute and convalescent phases of COVID-19 were provided by collaborators in the United States, Italy and Spain. The material from the prospective study consisted of cDNA or gDNA derived from T cells, B-cell-depleted T cells, or PBMCs. Deeply sampled blood TCRbeta repertoires from subjects exposed to, actively infected with, or recovered from COVID-19 were included in the dataset. A freely available public database, intended as a resource for researchers studying the immune response to SARS-CoV-2, is where the repertoires were released. Samples were obtained from the ongoing ImmuneRACE study (first 160 participants) and from about 1,300 subjects provided by 6 global collaborators. A de-identified subject ID, COVID-19 status, age in years and sex were almost always included in the sample metadata. Where HLA class I and class II types were available, the types were taken from metadata supplied by the sample provider, not from assay-based typing. General conclusions and limits of the study: The amount of clinical and demographic metadata varied by source and participant and was provided uncurated.

TCRbeta CDR3 regions were amplified from genomic DNA using the immunoSEQ Assay, a bias-controlled multiplex PCR. The published analysis was carried out like this. The number of nucleated cells in each sample was estimated from the amplification of reference gene primers within the assay. Sequence reads were collapsed and filtered to measure the absolute abundance of every unique TCRbeta CDR3 rearrangement. For each sample, productive Simpson clonality was calculated as the square root of Simpson's diversity index over productive rearrangements. What TCRdb holds here is the immuneACCESS table cut down to in-frame rearrangements. Part of the clones is not present; checked against another copy, under half of the missing clones reflect an unresolved V gene, and the others are unexplained. The D gene and trimming were derived from the DNA, and the V and J assignments and clone size from that table. The sample records some 300,000 clones, nearly 90% of which are singletons. Clones ranked in the top ten supply about 1% of the sample.

This clonotype was obtained from a woman in her forties with COVID-19, enrolled during active disease. Source material: peripheral blood. The V and J segments used are TRBV15 and TRBJ1-2, with TRBD1 matching 7 junction bases. CDR3 region: CATSRGRGEGYTF. DNA sequence: TGTGCCACCAGCAGGGGCAGGGGGGAAGGCTACACCTTC. The reference TRBV15 and TRBJ1-2 proteins fill in what lies around the CDR3, so the full variable domain reads DAMVIQNPRYQVTQFGKPVTLSCSQTLNHNVMYWYQQKSSQAPKLLFHYYDKDFNNEADTPDNFQSRRPNTSFCFLDIRSPGLGDTAMYLCATSRGRGEGYTFGSGTRLTVV.